This entry features one T cell receptor beta chain sequence. The antigen remains unidentified. Thymus pieces cut out during corrective heart surgery were the tissue that was used. Donors were healthy Finnish infants having corrective surgery for congenital heart defects. V was trimmed by 7 bases and J by 0 bases, leaving 12 bases between them. The CDR3 sequence is 14 residues long. Per germline, CDR1 SGHRS and CDR2 YFSETQ. This table comes from immunoSEQ multiplex PCR, and its TCRdb copy is limited to in-frame clones, with some not included. The profile shows 86,000 or so clones, roughly 97% of them singletons. These data are taken from a study of human thymus T cells. Overall study results and limits: Related research described strongly overlapping thymic repertoires in unrelated people. Thymic and blood repertoires showed apparently biased V and J gene usage.

The chain carries TRBV5-1 and TRBJ2-3; tentatively, D is TRBD1 or TRBD2 (5 bases each). The receptor comes from a boy in the first two years of life with a congenital heart defect but otherwise immunologically healthy. Material: thymus tissue. The CDR3 protein is CASLRGGSTDTQYF. As DNA, the CDR3 is TGCGCCAGCTTGAGGGGCGGGAGCACAGATACGCAGTATTTT.